This T cell receptor beta chain was recorded in a study of T cell responses to AZD1222 COVID-19 vaccine. Regarding the study as a whole: After the peak T cell response, and only then, were repertoires sampled.

Using immunoSEQ multiplex PCR, the repertoire was profiled, and TCRdb retains in-frame clones only, with some absent. Here the sample spans approximately 140,000 clones, about 93% being singletons. This CDR3 comprises 15 residues. V lost 3 bases and J lost 9; bases outside the gene matches: 12. CDR1 is SEHNR and CDR2 is FQNEAQ in the germline V gene (reference sequence). On this clone itself: Its target is unknown.

The source material was peripheral blood, sampled on day 0 of AZD1222 vaccination. This TCR was sampled from an adult in good health. The gene calls are TRBV7-9 and TRBJ2-7; 9 bases are shared with TRBD1. This chain's CDR3 is CASSFGGQGDTRQYF. CDR3 DNA sequence: TGTGCCAGCAGCTTCGGGGGACAGGGCGATACTCGGCAGTACTTC.